Below, 10 T cell receptor beta chains from the same sample are listed, as sequenced in a study of tumor-infiltrating lymphocytes in primary liver carcinoma. Germline DNA was also extracted, and blood RNA was taken from unsorted whole blood. Production of TCR beta cDNA used 400 to 650 ng total RNA together with a constant-region primer. Employing slightly modified ARM-PCR, three nested multiplex PCR rounds were run, and these gave rise to the TCR beta libraries. For roughly 10 cycles apiece, the opening two PCR rounds ran with TRBV1-TRBV30 forward primers and a C-beta reverse primer. Each CDR3 protein gets one entry after TCRdb re-called the multiplex PCR reads with MiXCR. The table records about 310,000 distinct CDR3 sequences, around 50% of them present only once. Material: peripheral blood. These TCRs come from a woman aged 30 to 39 with primary liver carcinoma and hepatitis B virus infection.

About this clonotype: This may arise from a read error, as a much more abundant clone is one base away. V and J are TRBV10-2 and TRBJ2-3, with 15 bases that match TRBD2. CDR3 length equals 17 residues. Germline V gene lookup returns CDR1 WSHSY and CDR2 SAAADI. The CDR3 nucleotides read TGCGCCAGCTCTTCGGGGACTAGCGGGAGGATCACAGATACGCAGTTTTTT. Protein: CASSSGTSGRITDTQFF.

DNA for the CDR3: TGTGCCAGCTGTTTGAAGGACAGGCAAAAAGAGACCCAGTACTTC. Translated, it gives CASCLKDRQKETQYF. The chain has TRBV5-4 and TRBJ2-5; 7 bases map to TRBD1. The CDR3 totals 15 residues. CDR1 is SGHNT, CDR2 YYREEE, per germline (reference sequence). The J segment lost 3 bases and the V segment lost 7 bases, leaving 12 bases of the junction unmatched.

The rearrangement uses TRBV28 and TRBJ2-1; D may be TRBD2 (5 bases). V lost 5 bases, J lost 3 bases, and 11 bases lay in between. The CDR3 has 14 amino acids. Germline CDR1 and CDR2: MDHEN and SYDVKM. The CDR3 coding sequence is TGTGCCAGCAGTACACCGGGGAGCTACAATGAGCAGTTCTTC. This translates into CASSTPGSYNEQFF.

This clonotype was recorded at least ten times. The J gene is TRBJ1-2, the V gene TRBV6-5; no definite D call. Germline CDR1 MNHEY, CDR2 SVGAGI. The CDR3 sequence is 13 residues long. V lost 3 bases and J lost 5, with 10 bases in between. The CDR3 nucleotides read TGTGCCAGCAGTTATGGTTCCGATTATGGCTACACCTTC. Amino acids: CASSYGSDYGYTF.

J is TRBJ1-4 and V is TRBV6-6; D not resolved. CDR3 size: 12 residues. The V gene lost 4 bases and the J gene lost 0 bases, with 0 bases spanning the gap. CDR1 is MNHNY, CDR2 SVGAGI, per germline (reference sequence). The CDR3 loop reads CASSSTNEKLFF. CDR3 coding DNA: TGTGCCAGCAGTTCAACTAATGAAAAACTGTTTTTT.

This clonotype came up many times. This chain's CDR3 is CASSPRGENINEQFF. The DNA of the CDR3 is TGCGCCAGCAGCCCCAGGGGGGAAAACATAAATGAGCAGTTCTTC. This chain joins TRBV4-1 and TRBJ2-1; possible D gene TRBD1, 7 bases. Germline-derived CDR1 and CDR2 are MGHRA and YSYEKL. V was shortened by 4 bases and J by 7 bases, with 17 bases between the two germline ends. This CDR3 is 15 amino acids long.

Many counts were recorded for this clonotype. The rearrangement links TRBV11-2 to TRBJ2-3; D is ambiguous. Germline lookup yields CDR1 SGHAT and CDR2 FQNNGV. With 3 bases removed from V and 1 base from J, the gap between germline ends came to 8 bases. The CDR3 length is 14 residues. CDR3 in DNA: TGTGCCAGCAGCTTGGGGATGGGCACAGATACGCAGTATTTT. Translated, it gives CASSLGMGTDTQYF.

This clonotype showed up just once. One base away lies a much larger clone, so this may be a sequencing read error. The chain employs TRBV29-1 and TRBJ2-2; TRBD2 matches 11 bases. Looked up from germline, CDR1 is SQVTM and CDR2 is ANQGSEA. This CDR3 is built from 14 residues. CDR3 sequence reads: CSALGTSGTVELFF. The CDR3 region has the DNA TGCAGCGCCCTCGGGACTAGCGGAACCGTGGAGCTGTTTTTT.

As to this clonotype: This clone may be a read error of a much larger clone one base away. The gene calls are TRBV4-3 and TRBJ2-7; D not resolved. The germline V gene has CDR1 LGHNA and CDR2 YSLEER. This CDR3 contains 15 residues. The CDR3 reads CASNQLWDGRYEQYF. CDR3 nucleotide sequence: TGCGCCAGCAACCAACTCTGGGATGGGCGCTACGAGCAGTACTTC.

This clonotype was seen at least ten times. CDR3 loop: CASSFIGQAGYTF. CDR3 DNA: TGTGCCAGCAGCTTCATTGGACAGGCTGGCTACACCTTC. The chain recombines TRBV6-6 with TRBJ1-2, with 7 bases identical to TRBD1. Germline V gene sequence: CDR1 MNHNY, CDR2 SVGAGI (reference sequence). The junction had 8 bases not matched to a gene; V was cut back by 6 bases and J by 7 bases. This CDR3 spans 13 amino acids.